A selection of T cell receptor beta chains follows, all from one sample in a study of early T cells in non-severe SARS-CoV-2 infection. TCRdb processed the 5' RACE reads anew with MiXCR; each CDR3 protein has one entry. Of around 60,000 distinct CDR3 sequences listed, roughly an eighth are singletons. Source material: whole blood. The receptors were sampled from an adult who was a healthcare worker with PCR-confirmed SARS-CoV-2 infection or an uninfected control (not recorded which). The CDR3 runs from the conserved cysteine through the conserved F or W. The order of the fields is clone size, V gene, J gene, D gene, CDR3 DNA, CDR3 protein. D genes are given only for firm matches. The size field is filled for only some rows; it gives once, few, many or a size class.

.	TRBV10-2	TRBJ2-7	TRBD2	TGCGCCAGCAGTGAGTGGGCTAGCGGGGGGGCGGATTACGAGCAGTACTTC	CASSEWASGGADYEQYF
.	TRBV21-1	TRBJ1-2	.	TGTGCCAGCAGCAGGGGACCAAGTTTCTATGGCTACACCTTC	CASSRGPSFYGYTF
.	TRBV6-1	TRBJ1-5	TRBD1	TGTGCCAGCAGTGAAGGAGGGACAGGGTTCCCAAAGCCCCAGCATTTT	CASSEGGTGFPKPQHF
many	TRBV20-1	TRBJ2-7	TRBD2	TGCAGTGCTAGCCGTGCGGGAGGCCCCAGGGACGAGCAGTACTTC	CSASRAGGPRDEQYF
many	TRBV29-1	TRBJ2-7	TRBD1	TGCAGCGTACGACAGGGGTCCTACGAGCAGTACTTC	CSVRQGSYEQYF
.	TRBV28	TRBJ2-5	TRBD2	TGTGCCAGCAGTTTATGGACTAGCGGGAGGACCCAGGAGACCCAGTACTTC	CASSLWTSGRTQETQYF
few	TRBV11-1	TRBJ1-1	.	TGTGCCAGCAGCGCGTTGGAGGGGCGCGGGACTGAAGCTTTCTTT	CASSALEGRGTEAFF
.	TRBV5-1	TRBJ2-7	TRBD2	TGCGCCAGCAGCTTGCCCCTAGCGGGAAACGACGAGCAGTACTTC	CASSLPLAGNDEQYF
many	TRBV7-3	TRBJ2-1	TRBD2	TGTGCCAGCAGCCCTGATTTTTTGACGGGAGGAGATGAGCAGTTCTTC	CASSPDFLTGGDEQFF
.	TRBV29-1	TRBJ2-3	.	TGCAGCGTGGAGCATACAGATACGCTGTATTTT	CSVEHTDTLYF
.	TRBV3-1	TRBJ2-5	.	TGTGCCAGCAGCCCTGATTACGGAATTGAGACCCAGTACTTC	CASSPDYGIETQYF
.	TRBV20-1	TRBJ2-1	.	TGCAGTGCTAGAGTGCCCGGGGGTAATGAGCAGTTCTTC	CSARVPGGNEQFF
many	TRBV3-1	TRBJ2-1	.	TGTGCCAGCAGCCAAGATTTGGTCAGGGTGGGAGAGCAGTTCTTC	CASSQDLVRVGEQFF
.	TRBV29-1	TRBJ2-5	TRBD1	TGCAGCGCCCGACAGGGGGGTGCCCAGTACTTC	CSARQGGAQYF
many	TRBV3-1	TRBJ2-7	TRBD1	TGTGCCAGCAGCCTCTCCGGGACAGGGCCTAGGGAGCAGTACTTC	CASSLSGTGPREQYF
many	TRBV12-3/TRBV12-4	TRBJ1-4	TRBD1	TGTGCCAGCAGTCCCCGGGACAGAACTAATGAAAAACTGTTTTTT	CASSPRDRTNEKLFF
many	TRBV10-1	TRBJ2-3	.	TGCGCCAGCAGTGAGTCGAGGACAGACACAGATACGCAGTATTTT	CASSESRTDTDTQYF
many	TRBV20-1	TRBJ2-7	.	TGCAGTGCTAGAAATAGGGCGAACTACGAGCAGTACTTC	CSARNRANYEQYF
few	TRBV29-1	TRBJ1-2	TRBD1	TGCAGCGTGACAGGGGTGGGTGGCTATGGCTACACCTTC	CSVTGVGGYGYTF
.	TRBV28	TRBJ2-3	.	TGTGCCAGCGACTCCCTCAACACAGATACGCAGTATTTT	CASDSLNTDTQYF
.	TRBV4-3	TRBJ2-3	TRBD1	TGCGCCAGCAGCCAACGATGGACAGGGTCGGATACGCAGTATTTT	CASSQRWTGSDTQYF
.	TRBV20-1	TRBJ1-1	.	TGCAGTGCTAGAGATAGGGTCAGGGGCACTGAAGCTTTCTTT	CSARDRVRGTEAFF
.	TRBV5-1	TRBJ2-2	TRBD1	TGCGCCAGCAGCTTAAGGGGGACAGGAAACACCGGGGAGCTGTTTTTT	CASSLRGTGNTGELFF
.	TRBV20-1	TRBJ2-3	.	TGCAGTGCCCCGCACCTGGATACGCAGTATTTT	CSAPHLDTQYF
.	TRBV3-1	TRBJ2-5	TRBD2	TGTGCCAGCAGCCCTACAACGCGGGAGGTGGGTTTAGAGACCCAGTACTTC	CASSPTTREVGLETQYF
.	TRBV7-2	TRBJ2-5	.	TGTGCCAGCAGCTTATACGGGGGTCAAGAGACCCAGTACTTC	CASSLYGGQETQYF
many	TRBV19	TRBJ1-5	.	TGTGCCAGTGGCGGGACATATCAAAATCAGCCCCAGCATTTT	CASGGTYQNQPQHF
few	TRBV18	TRBJ1-1	.	TGTGCCAGCTCACCCAACACTGAAGCTTTCTTT	CASSPNTEAFF